The sequence of this TCR beta chain was determined in a study of T cells in Graves' hyperthyroidism and ophthalmopathy. Germline V lookup: CDR1 LNHNV, CDR2 YYDKDF (reference sequence). CDR3 length equals 12 residues. With 3 bases removed from V and 4 bases from J, the gap between germline ends came to 4 bases. Amplified TCR beta CDR3 regions derived from RNA transcripts. Carried out on the TCR CDR3, a first-round RT-PCR used the HTBI primer set. MiXCR, run by TCRdb on the multiplex PCR reads, gives a single entry per CDR3 protein. Of about 270,000 distinct CDR3 sequences in the sample, around 22% were seen once.

V gene TRBV15 combines with J gene TRBJ2-1; unclear D gene. The sequence was collected from a young man with Graves' ophthalmopathy. The sample was blood. The CDR3 reads CATSSRYNEQFF. The CDR3 DNA reads as TGTGCCACCAGCAGTAGGTACAATGAGCAGTTCTTC.